Below, 17 T cell receptor beta chains from the same sample are listed, as sequenced in a study of OX40 agonist ivuxolimab in advanced cancers. Some clones are missing from TCRdb's copy, which holds only in-frame ones; the method was immunoSEQ multiplex PCR. This table has about 60,000 clones, over 80% appearing once. Material: CD4+ or CD8+ T cells sorted from blood, obtained in a trial of the OX40 agonist ivuxolimab. These receptors came from an adult with an advanced solid tumor such as melanoma, head and neck, liver or kidney cancer.

Written as DNA, the CDR3 is TGCGCCAGCAGCTCCGAGAACACCGGGGAGCTGTTTTTT. Residues: CASSSENTGELFF. The chain has TRBV10-1 and TRBJ2-2; D call uncertain. Trimming shortened V by 6 bases and J by 1 base, and 6 bases separated the two germline ends. The CDR3 consists of 13 residues. Per the germline V gene, CDR1 is WNHNN and CDR2 is SYGVQD (reference sequence).

This clone was observed once. J is TRBJ2-1 and V is TRBV5-1, with 9 bases identical to TRBD2. This CDR3 has 13 amino acids. V lost 6 bases and J lost 7; bases outside the gene matches: 5. Germline lookup yields CDR1 SGHRS and CDR2 YFSETQ. The CDR3 loop reads CASIGLARNEQFF. CDR3 nucleotides: TGCGCCAGCATAGGACTAGCGAGAAATGAGCAGTTCTTC.

This clone was counted once. The chain links TRBV29-1 to TRBJ1-5, with TRBD1 matching over 11 bases. Trimming took 6 bases from V and 5 from J; bases not matched to a gene: 6. This CDR3 spans 14 amino acids. CDR1 and CDR2 from the germline V gene are SQVTM and ANQGSEA. The CDR3 nucleotides are TGCAGCGTCTCCGGGACAGGGGGGGATCAGCCCCAGCATTTT. It specifies CSVSGTGGDQPQHF.

The rearrangement uses TRBV5-5 and TRBJ2-7; 7 bases are a match to TRBD1. There are 17 residues in the CDR3. The V gene end was trimmed by 4 bases and the J gene end by 2 bases; junction bases not matched to a gene: 15. Germline V gene data show CDR1 as SGHKS and CDR2 as YYEKEE (reference sequence). The CDR3 region is CASSLDSTGAMTYEQYF. The CDR3 coding sequence is TGTGCCAGCAGCCTGGACTCAACAGGGGCAATGACCTACGAGCAGTACTTC.

This clone was picked up one time. J is TRBJ1-1 and V is TRBV28, with D tentatively TRBD1 (5 bases). The V gene's germline CDR1 is MDHEN and CDR2 SYDVKM. Trimming removed 3 bases at V and 4 bases at J, with 15 bases between. This CDR3 has 15 residues. The CDR3 here is CASSFPQGGATEAFF. The CDR3 DNA reads TGTGCCAGCAGTTTCCCCCAGGGTGGGGCCACTGAAGCTTTCTTT.

V gene TRBV11-2 combines with J gene TRBJ2-1; D call uncertain. V was clipped by 2 bases and J by 3 bases, with 8 bases between them. This CDR3 spans 14 amino acids. Germline CDR1 is SGHAT and CDR2 is FQNNGV. The CDR3 DNA follows: TGTGCCAGCAGCTTACCGGCCCGCTACAATGAGCAGTTCTTC. As protein: CASSLPARYNEQFF.

The rearrangement uses TRBV19 and TRBJ2-5; tentatively, D is TRBD1 (6 bases). The V and J ends lost 5 bases and 3 bases respectively, with 10 bases between them. From germline, CDR1 is LNHDA and CDR2 SQIVND (reference sequence). CDR3 length: 13 residues. The chain's CDR3 is CASSRAGEETQYF. In DNA, the CDR3 is TGTGCCAGTAGTCGAGCAGGGGAAGAGACCCAGTACTTC.

This clone was detected only once. CDR3 coding DNA: TGTGCCAGCCAGGGACGTAGGTCTAGCACAGATACGCAGTATTTT. Translated: CASQGRRSSTDTQYF. The chain has TRBV2 and TRBJ2-3; either TRBD1 or TRBD2 may supply D (5 bases each). The CDR3 totals 15 residues. V lost 8 bases and J 0 bases, leaving 15 bases between the germline ends. Germline loops: CDR1 SNHLY, CDR2 FYNNEI. The full variable domain, its missing parts supplied by reference TRBV2 and TRBJ2-3, is EPEVTQTPSHQVTQMGQEVILRCVPISNHLYFYWYRQILGQKVEFLVSFYNNEISEKSEIFDDQFSVERPDGSNFTLKIRSTKLEDSAMYFCASQGRRSSTDTQYFGPGTRLTVL.

The V call is TRBV30, the J call TRBJ1-1; a possible D gene is TRBD1 (5 bases). This CDR3 has 13 amino acids. V lost 8 bases to trimming and J lost 5 bases, with 18 bases between them. Looked up from germline, CDR1 is GTSNPN and CDR2 is SVGIG (reference sequence). Here the CDR3 reads CAGRDRLGTEAFF. The CDR3, as DNA: TGTGCCGGGCGGGACCGCCTGGGAACTGAAGCTTTCTTT.

V is TRBV9 and J is TRBJ2-1; a possible D gene is TRBD1 (5 bases). V was shortened by 7 bases and J by 0 bases, with 14 bases between the two germline ends. CDR3 length: 15 residues. CDR1 and CDR2 from the germline V gene are SGDLS and YYNGEE. The CDR3: CASGRADSSYNEQFF. The CDR3, as DNA: TGTGCCAGCGGACGGGCCGACAGCTCCTACAATGAGCAGTTCTTC.

This chain connects TRBV11-2 to TRBJ2-3; no firm D call. The CDR3 has 14 residues. With 5 bases removed from V and 1 base from J, the gap between germline ends came to 10 bases. Germline V gene sequence: CDR1 SGHAT, CDR2 FQNNGV. For the CDR3, the DNA is TGTGCCAGCAGCCCCCGGCCCGGCACAGATACGCAGTATTTT. Encoded protein: CASSPRPGTDTQYF. The full variable domain, with the rest looked up from reference TRBV11-2 and TRBJ2-3, is EAGVAQSPRYKIIEKRQSVAFWCNPISGHATLYWYQQILGQGPKLLIQFQNNGVVDDSQLPKDRFSAERLKGVDSTLKIQPAKLEDSAVYLCASSPRPGTDTQYFGPGTRLTVL.

This chain links TRBV28 with TRBJ1-3; the D gene is possibly TRBD1 (6 bases). The CDR3 is 16 residues long. V lost 3 bases and J 3 bases, leaving 15 bases between the germline ends. The germline V gene has CDR1 MDHEN and CDR2 SYDVKM. This CDR3 reads CASSFIQGSFGNTIYF. The CDR3, as DNA: TGTGCCAGCAGTTTTATACAGGGATCTTTTGGAAACACCATATATTTT. The variable domain in full, with the rest retrieved from reference TRBV28 and TRBJ1-3, is DVKVTQSSRYLVKRTGEKVFLECVQDMDHENMFWYRQDPGLGLRLIYFSYDVKMKEKGDIPEGYSVSREKKERFSLILESASTNQTSMYLCASSFIQGSFGNTIYFGEGSWLTVV.

This clone was counted between two and nine times. The chain combines TRBV7-2 with TRBJ1-6; tentative D call: TRBD1 (5 bases). Trimming removed 1 base at V and 9 bases at J, with 10 bases between. The CDR3 covers 14 residues. From germline, CDR1 is SGHTA and CDR2 FQGNSA. CDR3 amino acids: CASSLGGTSSPLHF. CDR3 nucleotides: TGTGCCAGCAGCTTAGGGGGGACGAGTTCACCCCTCCACTTT.

This chain links TRBV10-3 with TRBJ2-7, with D perhaps matching TRBD1 or TRBD2 (5 bases each). Trimming stripped 7 bases from V and 0 bases from J, with 10 bases between. The CDR3 runs 13 residues. Looked up from germline, CDR1 is ENHRY and CDR2 is SYGVKD. The CDR3 loop is CAIKGPNSYEQYF. CDR3 bases: TGTGCCATCAAGGGACCAAACTCCTACGAGCAGTACTTC.

The chain recombines TRBV28 with TRBJ1-4; no reliable D call. CDR1 and CDR2 (germline): MDHEN, SYDVKM. The CDR3 contains 13 residues. V lost 6 bases and J lost 10, with 15 bases in between. In DNA, the CDR3 is TGTGCCAGCAGGGGGTCCTCGGTAGGAAAACTGTTTTTT. Residues: CASRGSSVGKLFF.

This chain links TRBV19 with TRBJ2-1; D possibly corresponds to TRBD1 (5 bases). The length of the CDR3 is 13 residues. The V gene's germline CDR1 is LNHDA and CDR2 SQIVND (reference sequence). Trimming took off 4 bases at V and 4 bases at J, with 8 bases between the two ends. The CDR3 bases are TGTGCCAGTAGTACTCAGGGTTACAATGAGCAGTTCTTC. Encoded protein: CASSTQGYNEQFF. The whole variable domain, filled in from reference TRBV19 and TRBJ2-1, reads DGGITQSPKYLFRKEGQNVTLSCEQNLNHDAMYWYRQDPGQGLRLIYYSQIVNDFQKGDIAEGYSVSREKKESFPLTVTSAQKNPTAFYLCASSTQGYNEQFFGPGTRLTVL.

This clone was seen only once. The V call is TRBV5-4, the J call TRBJ2-3; no clear D. Trimming removed 0 bases at V and 4 bases at J, with 3 bases between. CDR3 length: 12 amino acids. Per germline, CDR1 SGHNT and CDR2 YYREEE (reference sequence). The CDR3 sequence: CASSLDADTQYF. The DNA for the CDR3 is TGTGCCAGCAGCTTGGACGCAGATACGCAGTATTTT.